The source of this T cell receptor beta chain is a study of cytomegalovirus exposure and HLA in healthy donors. Some clones are missing from TCRdb's copy, which holds only in-frame ones; the method was immunoSEQ multiplex PCR. The profile covers 95,000 to 120,000 clones, with 95% appearing a single time and 0.67% taken by the ten largest. The germline CDR1 and CDR2 sequences are MDHEN and SYDVKM. This CDR3 contains 14 residues. V gave up 2 bases and J gave up 2 bases, with 7 bases separating them. What was sequenced was PBMCs. The receptor was isolated from a woman between 18 and 29 years old in good health and CMV-seronegative. The rearrangement uses TRBV28 and TRBJ1-3; D ambiguous. The CDR3, as DNA: TGTGCCAGCAGTTTACCCGGGACTGGAAACACCATATATTTT. Translation gives CASSLPGTGNTIYF.